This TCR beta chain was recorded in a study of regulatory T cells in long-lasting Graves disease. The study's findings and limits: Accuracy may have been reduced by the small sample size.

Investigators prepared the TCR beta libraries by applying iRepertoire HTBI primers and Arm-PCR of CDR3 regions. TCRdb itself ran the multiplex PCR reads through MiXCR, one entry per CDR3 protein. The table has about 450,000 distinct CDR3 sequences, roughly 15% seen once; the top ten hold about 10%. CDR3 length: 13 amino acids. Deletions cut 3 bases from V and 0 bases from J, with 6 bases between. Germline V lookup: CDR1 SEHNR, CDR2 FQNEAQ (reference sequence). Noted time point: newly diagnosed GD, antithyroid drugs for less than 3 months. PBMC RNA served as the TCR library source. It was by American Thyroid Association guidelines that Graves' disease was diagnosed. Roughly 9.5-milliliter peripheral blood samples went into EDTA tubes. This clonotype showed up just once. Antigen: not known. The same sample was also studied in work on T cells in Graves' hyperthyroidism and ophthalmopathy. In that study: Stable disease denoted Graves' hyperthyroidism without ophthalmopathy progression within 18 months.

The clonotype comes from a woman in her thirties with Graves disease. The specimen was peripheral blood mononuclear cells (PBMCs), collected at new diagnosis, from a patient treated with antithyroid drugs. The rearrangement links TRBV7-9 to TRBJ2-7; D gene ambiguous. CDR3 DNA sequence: TGTGCCAGCAGCTTTGACGGCTCCTACGAGCAGTACTTC. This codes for CASSFDGSYEQYF.